This T cell receptor (beta chain) was identified during a study of T cell repertoires in cytomegalovirus infection. MiXCR was run by TCRdb on the reads, yielding one entry per CDR3 protein. The sample records approximately 180,000 distinct CDR3 sequences, roughly 9% being singletons. The germline V gene encodes CDR1 SGHTA and CDR2 FQGNSA. CDR3 length: 18 amino acids. J lost 4 bases, V lost 6 bases, and 16 bases had no gene match. This clonotype was observed a handful of times. Its antigen is still unknown. Whole-study results and caveats: Pooled public TCR beta family frequency picked out CMV carriers with the relevant HLA.

V is TRBV7-2 and J is TRBJ2-5, with 11 bases that match TRBD2. The receptor was derived from a human donor in good health (CMV status not recorded). Some clones in this sample may be carry-over from other donors' samples. Sequences were obtained from PBMCs. The CDR3 is CASSRETSGDGRRETQYF. The CDR3 DNA sequence: TGTGCCAGCAGTAGAGAGACTAGCGGGGACGGTCGGAGAGAGACCCAGTACTTC.